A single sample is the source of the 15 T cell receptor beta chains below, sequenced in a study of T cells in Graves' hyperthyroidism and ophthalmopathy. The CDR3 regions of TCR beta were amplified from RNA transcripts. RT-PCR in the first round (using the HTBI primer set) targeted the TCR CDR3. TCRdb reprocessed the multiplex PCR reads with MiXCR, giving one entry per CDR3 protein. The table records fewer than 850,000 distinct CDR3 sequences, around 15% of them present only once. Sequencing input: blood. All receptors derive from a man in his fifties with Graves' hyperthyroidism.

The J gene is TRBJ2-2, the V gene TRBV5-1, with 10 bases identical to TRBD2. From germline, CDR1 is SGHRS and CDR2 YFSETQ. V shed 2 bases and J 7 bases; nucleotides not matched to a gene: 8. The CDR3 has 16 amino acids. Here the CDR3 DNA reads TGCGCCAGCAGCTTACAAGCGGGAGGGCCGGTCGGGGAGCTGTTTTTT. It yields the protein CASSLQAGGPVGELFF.

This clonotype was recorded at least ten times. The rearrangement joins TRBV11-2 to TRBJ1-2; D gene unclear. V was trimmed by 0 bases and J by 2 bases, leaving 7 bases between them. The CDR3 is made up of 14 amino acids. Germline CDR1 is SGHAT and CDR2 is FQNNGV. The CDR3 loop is CASSLDRPNYGYTF. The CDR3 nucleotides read TGTGCCAGCAGCTTAGATCGCCCCAACTATGGCTACACCTTC.

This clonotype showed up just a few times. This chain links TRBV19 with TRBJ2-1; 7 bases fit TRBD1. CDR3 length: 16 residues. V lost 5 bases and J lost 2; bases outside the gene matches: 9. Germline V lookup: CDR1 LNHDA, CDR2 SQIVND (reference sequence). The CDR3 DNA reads TGTGCCAGTAGTCCAGGGACAGCCACCGCCTACAATGAGCAGTTCTTC. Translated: CASSPGTATAYNEQFF. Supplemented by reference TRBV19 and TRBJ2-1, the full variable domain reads DGGITQSPKYLFRKEGQNVTLSCEQNLNHDAMYWYRQDPGQGLRLIYYSQIVNDFQKGDIAEGYSVSREKKESFPLTVTSAQKNPTAFYLCASSPGTATAYNEQFFGPGTRLTVL.

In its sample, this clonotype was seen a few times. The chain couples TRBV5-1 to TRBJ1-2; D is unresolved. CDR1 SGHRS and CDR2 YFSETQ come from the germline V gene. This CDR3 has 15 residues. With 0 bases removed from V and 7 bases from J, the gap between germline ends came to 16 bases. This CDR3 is CASSLEGRGFSGYTF. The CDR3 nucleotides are TGCGCCAGCAGCTTGGAAGGTCGGGGTTTCAGTGGCTACACCTTC. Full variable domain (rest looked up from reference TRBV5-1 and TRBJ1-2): KAGVTQTPRYLIKTRGQQVTLSCSPISGHRSVSWYQQTPGQGLQFLFEYFSETQRNKGNFPGRFSGRQFSNSRSEMNVSTLELGDSALYLCASSLEGRGFSGYTFGSGTRLTVV.

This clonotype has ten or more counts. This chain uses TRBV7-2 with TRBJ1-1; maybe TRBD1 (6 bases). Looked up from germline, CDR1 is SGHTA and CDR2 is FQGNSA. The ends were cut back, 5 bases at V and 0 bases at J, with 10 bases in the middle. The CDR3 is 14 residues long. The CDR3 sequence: CASSGRTVNTEAFF. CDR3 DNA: TGTGCCAGCAGCGGTCGGACAGTGAACACTGAAGCTTTCTTT. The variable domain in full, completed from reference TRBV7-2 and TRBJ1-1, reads GAGVSQSPSNKVTEKGKDVELRCDPISGHTALYWYRQSLGQGLEFLIYFQGNSAPDKSGLPSDRFSAERTGGSVSTLTIQRTQQEDSAVYLCASSGRTVNTEAFFGQGTRLTVV.

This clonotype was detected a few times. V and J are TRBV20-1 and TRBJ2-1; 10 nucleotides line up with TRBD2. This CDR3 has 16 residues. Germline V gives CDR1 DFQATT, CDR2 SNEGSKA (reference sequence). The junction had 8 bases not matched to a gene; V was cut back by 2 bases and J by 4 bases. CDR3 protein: CSARSYSGRRYNEQFF. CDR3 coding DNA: TGCAGTGCTAGAAGCTATAGCGGGAGGAGGTACAATGAGCAGTTCTTC.

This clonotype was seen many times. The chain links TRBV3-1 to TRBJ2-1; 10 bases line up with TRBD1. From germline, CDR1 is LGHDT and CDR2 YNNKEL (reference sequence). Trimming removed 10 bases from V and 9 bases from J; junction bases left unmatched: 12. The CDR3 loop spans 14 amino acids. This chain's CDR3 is CATTRDRGWGEQFF. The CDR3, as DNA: TGTGCCACCACAAGGGACAGGGGATGGGGTGAGCAGTTCTTC.

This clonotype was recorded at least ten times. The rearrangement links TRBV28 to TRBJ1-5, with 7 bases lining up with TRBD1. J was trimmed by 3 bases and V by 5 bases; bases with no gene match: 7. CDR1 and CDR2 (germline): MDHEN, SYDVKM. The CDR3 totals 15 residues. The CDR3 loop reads CASSPSDRVNQPQHF. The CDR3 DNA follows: TGTGCCAGCAGTCCATCCGACAGGGTCAATCAGCCCCAGCATTTT.

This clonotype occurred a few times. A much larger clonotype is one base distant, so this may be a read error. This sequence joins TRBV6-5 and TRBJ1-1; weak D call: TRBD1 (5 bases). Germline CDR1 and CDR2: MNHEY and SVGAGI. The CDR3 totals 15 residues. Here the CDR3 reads CAGSYDGDRGSEAFF. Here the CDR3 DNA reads TGTGCCGGCAGTTACGACGGAGACAGAGGGTCTGAAGCTTTCTTT.

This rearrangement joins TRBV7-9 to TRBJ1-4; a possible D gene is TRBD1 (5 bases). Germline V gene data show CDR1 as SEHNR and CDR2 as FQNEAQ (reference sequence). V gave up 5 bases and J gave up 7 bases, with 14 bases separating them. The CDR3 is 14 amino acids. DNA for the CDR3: TGTGCCAGCAGCGGGGAGGGGCGCCGTGAAAAACTGTTTTTT. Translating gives CASSGEGRREKLFF.

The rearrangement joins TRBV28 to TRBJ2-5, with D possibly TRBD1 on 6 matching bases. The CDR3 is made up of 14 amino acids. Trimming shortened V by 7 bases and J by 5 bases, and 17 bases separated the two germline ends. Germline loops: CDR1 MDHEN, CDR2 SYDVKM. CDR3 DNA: TGTGCCAGCAATTACGCGACAGGTTGGGAGACCCAGTACTTC. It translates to CASNYATGWETQYF.

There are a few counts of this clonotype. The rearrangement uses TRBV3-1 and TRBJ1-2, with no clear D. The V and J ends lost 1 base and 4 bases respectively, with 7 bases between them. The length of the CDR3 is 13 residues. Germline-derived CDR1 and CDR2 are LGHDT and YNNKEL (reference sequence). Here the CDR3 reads CASSQVEGYGYTF. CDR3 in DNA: TGTGCCAGCAGCCAAGTTGAGGGCTATGGCTACACCTTC.

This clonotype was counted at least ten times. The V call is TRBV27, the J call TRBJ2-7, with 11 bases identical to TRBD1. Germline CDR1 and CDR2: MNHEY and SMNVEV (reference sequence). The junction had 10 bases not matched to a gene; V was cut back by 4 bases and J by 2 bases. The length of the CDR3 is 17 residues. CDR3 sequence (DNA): TGTGCCAGCAGTTCGACCAGGGACAGGGGGTTTCCCTACGAGCAGTACTTC. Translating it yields CASSSTRDRGFPYEQYF.

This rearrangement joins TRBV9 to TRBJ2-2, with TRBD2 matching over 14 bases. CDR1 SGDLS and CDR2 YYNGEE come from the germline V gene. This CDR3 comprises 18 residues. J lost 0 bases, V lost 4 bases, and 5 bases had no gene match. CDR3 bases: TGTGCCAGCAGCTCCCCGACTAGCGGGAGGGCGAACACCGGGGAGCTGTTTTTT. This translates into CASSSPTSGRANTGELFF.

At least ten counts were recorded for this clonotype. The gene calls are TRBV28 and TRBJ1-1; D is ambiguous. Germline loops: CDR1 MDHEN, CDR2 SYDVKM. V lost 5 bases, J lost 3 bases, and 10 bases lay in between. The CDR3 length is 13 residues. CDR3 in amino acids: CASSRASYTEAFF. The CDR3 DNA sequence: TGTGCCAGCAGTCGGGCCTCGTACACTGAAGCTTTCTTT.